The sequence of this T cell receptor (beta chain) was determined in a study of T cells in Graves' hyperthyroidism and ophthalmopathy. Study-wide results and caveats: A 13 V-J model separated ophthalmopathy from stable hyperthyroidism. Blood shared most expanded thyroid clonotypes above 0.001.

The table lists this clonotype with many counts. Its antigen is undetermined. Amplification of TCR beta CDR3 regions used RNA as the template. With the HTBI primer set, the TCR CDR3 went through a first round of RT-PCR. Each CDR3 protein gets one entry after TCRdb re-called the multiplex PCR reads with MiXCR. The data contain a few hundred thousand distinct CDR3 sequences, about 18% of them singletons. CDR1 and CDR2 (germline): SGHRS, YFSETQ. The CDR3 consists of 14 residues. Trimming took off 0 bases at V and 3 bases at J, with 7 bases between the two ends. The sample comprised blood. The rearrangement links TRBV5-1 to TRBJ2-1; D is unresolved. The TCR sequence derives from a man younger than 35 with Graves' ophthalmopathy. CDR3 residues: CASSLDGYYNEQFF. As DNA, the CDR3 is TGCGCCAGCAGCTTGGACGGTTACTACAATGAGCAGTTCTTC.